This passage covers 6 T cell receptor beta chains from one sample sequenced in a study of T-cell reconstitution after alpha-beta-depleted transplantation in children. Unique molecular identifiers tagged the TCRbeta library. TCRdb used MiXCR to reprocess the PCR reads, holding one entry per CDR3 protein. Of around 380,000 distinct CDR3 sequences in the sample, roughly a tenth were seen once. The sequences come from PBMCs from the stem cell graft donor, collected from the stem cell graft. The receptors originated from a human donor who donated a stem cell graft to a child with acute myeloid leukemia.

The rearrangement uses TRBV20-1 and TRBJ2-2, with D perhaps given as TRBD1 or TRBD2 (6 bases each). V was cut by 0 bases and J by 2 bases, with 10 bases left in between. The CDR3 length is 15 residues. Germline V gene sequence: CDR1 DFQATT, CDR2 SNEGSKA (reference sequence). CDR3 amino acids: CSARDVGGNTGELFF. The CDR3 coding sequence is TGCAGTGCTAGAGATGTCGGGGGCAACACCGGGGAGCTGTTTTTT.

V is TRBV4-3 and J is TRBJ1-4; 7 bases fit TRBD1. Germline V CDR1 and CDR2: LGHNA, YSLEER. The CDR3 is 14 amino acids. The trim removed 1 base at V and 7 bases at J, leaving 3 bases unmatched. For the CDR3, the DNA is TGCGCCAGCAGCCAAGCACAGGGGATTGAAAAACTGTTTTTT. As protein: CASSQAQGIEKLFF.

On this clonotype itself: One end of the junction does not line up with germline, which may come from a read error. This CDR3 reads CAISRGLLCYNEQFF. The CDR3 coding sequence is TGTGCCATCAGCCGGGGGCTCCTCTGCTACAATGAGCAGTTCTTC. The gene calls are TRBV4-2 and TRBJ2-1; D possibly uses TRBD1 or TRBD2 (6 bases each). In germline, CDR1 is LGHNA, CDR2 YNFKEQ. CDR3 size: 15 residues.

This clonotype appeared a few times. This chain joins TRBV7-8 and TRBJ2-1; possibly TRBD2 for D (5 bases). CDR1 and CDR2 from the germline V gene are SGHVS and FQNEAQ. V was pared by 3 bases and J by 1 base, with 16 bases between. The CDR3 has 17 residues. The CDR3 is CASSFSGIFGSYNEQFF. In DNA, the CDR3 is TGTGCCAGCAGCTTTTCCGGGATCTTTGGATCCTACAATGAGCAGTTCTTC.

V usage is TRBV5-1 and J usage is TRBJ2-5, with 11 bases identical to TRBD2. This CDR3 is 17 amino acids long. Per the germline V gene, CDR1 is SGHRS and CDR2 is YFSETQ. The junction had 9 bases not matched to a gene; V was cut back by 2 bases and J by 3 bases. The DNA for the CDR3 is TGCGCCAGCAGCTTACGATTAGCGGGGGGGCCGAAAGAGACCCAGTACTTC. Residues: CASSLRLAGGPKETQYF.

This clonotype showed up many times. The chain links TRBV5-1 to TRBJ2-1, with TRBD2 matching over 10 bases. The germline V gene encodes CDR1 SGHRS and CDR2 YFSETQ. This CDR3 spans 16 amino acids. The V gene end was trimmed by 1 base and the J gene end by 5 bases; junction bases not matched to a gene: 6. This chain's CDR3 is CASSLTLAGVNNEQFF. CDR3 nucleotide sequence: TGCGCCAGCAGCTTGACGCTAGCGGGGGTAAACAATGAGCAGTTCTTC.